This TCR beta chain derives from a study of early T cells in non-severe SARS-CoV-2 infection. Study conclusions and caveats: Anti-spike CD8 responses were favored by VDJdb matching, which missed private and CD4 specificities.

Individual cDNA molecules were tagged with unique molecular identifiers, the study reported. TCRdb analysed the 5' RACE reads with MiXCR anew, one entry per CDR3 protein. This table has tens of thousands of distinct CDR3 sequences, over 9% appearing once. Of note for this clonotype: The antigen is undetermined.

This clonotype was obtained from an adult who was a healthcare worker with PCR-confirmed SARS-CoV-2 infection or an uninfected control (not recorded which). The source material was whole blood, sampled at baseline.

The CDR3 DNA reads as TGCGCCAGCAGCCAAGGCCGGTCTGAAGCTTTCTTT. As protein: CASSQGRSEAFF. The V call is TRBV4-3, the J call TRBJ1-1; unclear D gene. V was cut by 1 base and J by 6 bases, with 6 bases left in between. Germline V CDR1 and CDR2: LGHNA, YSLEER. CDR3 length equals 12 residues.